The 14 T cell receptor beta chains given below trace back to one sample, sequenced in a study of shared clonotypes between healthy human individuals. Naivety among CD8 cells was defined by CD45RO negativity and positive CCR7 selection, thereby excluding terminally differentiated effector memory CD45RA+ cells. TCRdb's copy holds only in-frame clones and misses some; the assay was immunoSEQ multiplex PCR. This sample carries just over 2,000,000 clones, approximately 94% of them seen once, and the ten largest clones take around 1.1%. Sample: naive CD8+ T cells sorted from blood. The origin of the receptors is a man younger than 30 in good health.

The chain combines TRBV7-8 with TRBJ2-3; TRBD1 agrees at 10 bases. V shed 4 bases and J 5 bases; nucleotides not matched to a gene: 15. Germline V CDR1 and CDR2: SGHVS, FQNEAQ. The CDR3 runs 18 residues. The CDR3 region is CASSWSTGGALRRDTQYF. CDR3 nucleotides: TGTGCCAGCAGCTGGTCGACAGGGGGCGCGCTCCGCAGAGATACGCAGTATTTT.

The chain joins TRBV27 to TRBJ2-6; 8 bases match TRBD2. Germline CDR1 MNHEY, CDR2 SMNVEV (reference sequence). J gave up 3 bases and V 0 bases, and 1 base lay outside the gene matches. The CDR3 loop spans 16 amino acids. As DNA, the CDR3 is TGTGCCAGCAGTTTATCAGCGGGGGTTGGGGCCAACGTCCTGACTTTC. As protein: CASSLSAGVGANVLTF.

This clone was observed once. CDR3 in amino acids: CASSQDRLAGVWNEQFF. The CDR3 nucleotides read TGCGCCAGCAGCCAAGATCGGCTAGCGGGAGTGTGGAATGAGCAGTTCTTC. The V and J genes are TRBV4-3 and TRBJ2-1; 10 bases are shared with TRBD2. CDR1 is LGHNA and CDR2 is YSLEER in the germline V gene. Trimming at V came to 0 bases and at J to 7 bases, leaving 9 bases not matched to a gene. The CDR3 extends over 17 amino acids.

V is TRBV5-1 and J is TRBJ1-4; D is perhaps TRBD1 (5 bases). Per germline, CDR1 SGHRS and CDR2 YFSETQ. V dropped 1 base and J dropped 0 bases, with 13 bases sitting between them. The CDR3 totals 17 residues. DNA for the CDR3: TGCGCCAGCAGCTTGCGGGGCGGTGGGGCAACTAATGAAAAACTGTTTTTT. Its translation is CASSLRGGGATNEKLFF. Full variable domain (missing parts from reference TRBV5-1 and TRBJ1-4): KAGVTQTPRYLIKTRGQQVTLSCSPISGHRSVSWYQQTPGQGLQFLFEYFSETQRNKGNFPGRFSGRQFSNSRSEMNVSTLELGDSALYLCASSLRGGGATNEKLFFGSGTQLSVL.

This sequence joins TRBV5-1 and TRBJ2-3; 9 bases map to TRBD1. The CDR3 spans 15 residues. Germline CDR1 is SGHRS and CDR2 is YFSETQ. Trimming took 2 bases from V and 2 from J; bases not matched to a gene: 3. Here the CDR3 DNA reads TGCGCCAGCAGCTTTCGACAGGGGGACACAGATACGCAGTATTTT. Translated, it gives CASSFRQGDTDTQYF.

This chain connects TRBV7-9 to TRBJ2-1; 11 nucleotides agree with TRBD2. The CDR3 runs 15 residues. The V gene end was trimmed by 0 bases and the J gene end by 8 bases; junction bases not matched to a gene: 3. The germline V gene has CDR1 SEHNR and CDR2 FQNEAQ (reference sequence). CDR3 bases: TGTGCCAGCAGCTTAGCCACTAGCGGGAGCGATGAGCAGTTCTTC. It yields the protein CASSLATSGSDEQFF.

Only one count was recorded for this clone. Here the CDR3 DNA reads TGTGCCAGCAGCTTATTAGACACTGAAGCTTTCTTT. Its protein is CASSLLDTEAFF. The rearrangement links TRBV7-9 to TRBJ1-1; no definite D call. V was shortened by 2 bases and J by 3 bases, with 4 bases between the two germline ends. This CDR3 region has 12 residues. CDR1 and CDR2 (germline): SEHNR, FQNEAQ (reference sequence).

The V and J genes are TRBV27 and TRBJ2-5, with 10 bases fitting TRBD1. Germline trimming cut 5 bases from V and 5 bases from J; bases unmatched to any gene: 11. CDR3 length equals 16 residues. CDR1 is MNHEY and CDR2 is SMNVEV in the germline V gene (reference sequence). The CDR3 protein is CASSPGTGEVSETQYF. Here the CDR3 DNA reads TGTGCCAGCAGTCCAGGGACAGGGGAGGTATCGGAGACCCAGTACTTC.

The chain joins TRBV6-6 to TRBJ2-1, with D possibly matching TRBD2 (6 bases). Germline assignment: CDR1 MNHNY and CDR2 SVGAGI (reference sequence). Trimming stripped 5 bases from V and 9 bases from J, with 11 bases between. CDR3 length: 12 amino acids. CDR3 in DNA: TGTGCCAGCAGTCCCACTAGCACTGAGCAGTTCTTC. Its translation is CASSPTSTEQFF.

V is TRBV6-1 and J is TRBJ1-1, with a tentative D call TRBD1 (6 bases). The CDR3 is 14 residues long. The germline gives CDR1 MNHNS, CDR2 SASEGT. V lost 3 bases, J lost 6 bases, and 14 bases lay in between. The CDR3: CASSEMRGGAEAFF. The CDR3 region has the DNA TGTGCCAGCAGTGAGATGAGGGGGGGCGCTGAAGCTTTCTTT.

This clone came up once. The sample contains more than one DNA sequence encoding this CDR3. DNA for the CDR3: TGTGCCAGCAGCTTGGGCGGACTGAACACTGAAGCTTTCTTT. Translating gives CASSLGGLNTEAFF. The J gene is TRBJ1-1, the V gene TRBV7-9; D is undetermined. Germline V lookup: CDR1 SEHNR, CDR2 FQNEAQ (reference sequence). The CDR3 extends over 14 amino acids. The ends were cut back, 3 bases at V and 0 bases at J, with 8 bases in the middle.

The V call is TRBV6-5, the J call TRBJ2-5; 9 bases match TRBD2. The CDR3 runs to 14 residues. V dropped 6 bases and J dropped 1; count of bases not matched to a gene: 3. CDR1 is MNHEY, CDR2 SVGAGI, per germline. Here the CDR3 reads CASSASGAQETQYF. As DNA, the CDR3 is TGTGCCAGCAGCGCTAGCGGGGCCCAAGAGACCCAGTACTTC.

Of note for this clone: At the DNA level, this CDR3 is encoded by other sequences in the same sample as well. The V call is TRBV11-2, the J call TRBJ1-2; 7 bases line up with TRBD1. This CDR3 spans 13 amino acids. The germline gives CDR1 SGHAT, CDR2 FQNNGV. V lost 3 bases to trimming and J lost 4 bases; unmatched junction nucleotides: 2. The CDR3 sequence is CASSLGTAYGYTF. CDR3 DNA: TGTGCCAGCAGCTTGGGGACAGCCTATGGCTACACCTTC.

A single count supports this clone. V gene TRBV11-2 combines with J gene TRBJ1-1; D gene uncertain. Germline V gene lookup returns CDR1 SGHAT and CDR2 FQNNGV. This CDR3 comprises 14 residues. With 1 base removed from V and 6 bases from J, the gap between germline ends came to 12 bases. The CDR3 is CASSLAMGTPEAFF. The CDR3 DNA sequence: TGTGCCAGCAGCTTAGCGATGGGAACCCCTGAAGCTTTCTTT.